This TCR beta chain is drawn from a study of blood T cell repertoires in COVID-19. Germline CDR1 is MDHEN and CDR2 is SYDVKM. Losses at the gene ends were 1 base for V and 3 bases for J; bases not matched to a gene: 6. CDR3 size: 15 residues. TCRdb's table, derived via immunoSEQ multiplex PCR, lists solely in-frame clones and lacks some. The sample gives approximately 140,000 clones, roughly 86% of which show up once; around 8.4% is in the top ten. The chain is built from TRBV28 and TRBJ2-7; 7 bases agree with TRBD2. The TCR sequence derives from a woman in her sixties with acute or convalescent COVID-19. Material: peripheral blood. The CDR3, as DNA: TGTGCCAGCAGTTTATTTAGCGGGCCCGACTACGAGCAGTACTTC. Its protein is CASSLFSGPDYEQYF. Complete variable domain (other parts from reference TRBV28 and TRBJ2-7): DVKVTQSSRYLVKRTGEKVFLECVQDMDHENMFWYRQDPGLGLRLIYFSYDVKMKEKGDIPEGYSVSREKKERFSLILESASTNQTSMYLCASSLFSGPDYEQYFGPGTRLTVT.